This T cell receptor (beta chain) was captured by sequencing in a study of human T cells and chemical hapten exposure. Study as a whole: Chiefly women, the patients showed alopecia areata, totalis or universalis.

The sample's time point: patch test 2, 6 weeks after DPC sensitization. Regarding treatment: therapeutic diphenylcyclopropenone sensitization with weekly scalp DPC. It was from unfractionated whole blood that total RNA was extracted. TCRdb analysed the RACE reads with MiXCR anew, one entry per CDR3 protein. The profile covers about 42,000 distinct CDR3 sequences, with 9.5% to 10% appearing a single time and 14% to 15% taken by the ten largest. General study findings and limits: With DPC sensitization, TCRs exceeding 1 in 1000 frequency showed no change.

The CDR3 covers 16 residues. V was clipped by 5 bases and J by 4 bases, with 17 bases between them. The germline CDR1 and CDR2 sequences are MNHNY and SVGAGI (reference sequence). This clonotype appeared many times. What it binds is not known. The sequence was obtained from a woman under 40 with alopecia areata. Some clones in this sample may be carry-over from other donors' samples. V is TRBV6-6 and J is TRBJ2-2; D ambiguous. The sequencing here drew on whole blood, taken in connection with sensitization to the hapten diphenylcyclopropenone (DPC). In nucleotides, the CDR3 is TGTGCCAGCAGTCCCCCCGTGACCGATATCACCGGGGAGCTGTTTTTT. Protein sequence: CASSPPVTDITGELFF.